The rows below give T cell receptor beta chains drawn from one sample of a study of OX40 agonist ivuxolimab in advanced cancers. Method: immunoSEQ multiplex PCR; TCRdb's copy keeps in-frame clones and lacks some. The sample yields tens of thousands of clones, more than 80% seen once. The sample was CD4+ or CD8+ T cells sorted from blood, taken in a trial of the OX40 agonist ivuxolimab. Receptor source: an adult with an advanced solid tumor such as melanoma, head and neck, liver or kidney cancer. Both conserved end residues are part of each CDR3. D genes are given only for firm matches. Clone size is shown for a subset of rows, as once, few, many or a class of expanded clone.

TRBJ2-5,15,-,TRBV4-1,TRBD2,TGCGCCAGCAGCCAAGGACTAGCCGCAAGTCGGGCCCAGTACTTC,CASSQGLAASRAQYF
TRBJ2-2,14,-,TRBV10-3,-,TGTGCCATCAGTGACCTGGGCTCCACCGGGGAGCTGTTTTTT,CAISDLGSTGELFF
TRBJ2-7,14,-,TRBV11-3,-,TGTGCCAGCAGCGACTACAGGGTCTCCTACGAGCAGTACTTC,CASSDYRVSYEQYF
TRBJ1-4,12,-,TRBV11-2,-,TGTGCCAGCAGCTTAGAGGGGGAAAAACTGTTTTTT,CASSLEGEKLFF
TRBJ1-1,13,-,TRBV13,-,TGTGCCAGCAGCTTAGAAGGGGATGGTGAAGCTTTCTTT,CASSLEGDGEAFF
TRBJ2-3,12,-,TRBV6-1,TRBD1,TGTGCCACCGGGACAGACACAGATACGCAGTATTTT,CATGTDTDTQYF
TRBJ2-1,15,once,TRBV27,-,TGTGCCAGCAGGCCTGGACAGTTCTACTACAATGAGCAGTTCTTC,CASRPGQFYYNEQFF
TRBJ2-5,12,-,TRBV28,-,TGTGCCAGCAGTCCCCTAGGGGAGACCCAGTACTTC,CASSPLGETQYF
TRBJ2-1,14,few,TRBV4-1,-,TGCGCCAGCAGCCACTCCGCAGCAAACAATGAGCAGTTCTTC,CASSHSAANNEQFF
TRBJ2-7,14,-,TRBV9,-,TGTGCCAGCAGCGCTCAGGGTATGGGCTACGAGCAGTACTTC,CASSAQGMGYEQYF
TRBJ2-7,12,-,TRBV27,-,TGTGCCAGCAGTTCGGTAGCATCCGAGCAGTACTTC,CASSSVASEQYF
TRBJ1-5,14,-,TRBV27,-,TGTGCCAGCACTTCAACCGGGGGAAGTCAGCCCCAGCATTTT,CASTSTGGSQPQHF
TRBJ1-1,14,-,TRBV5-1,-,TGCGCCAGCAGCTTGGTGTTTATGAACACTGAAGCTTTCTTT,CASSLVFMNTEAFF
TRBJ2-3,16,-,TRBV11-3,-,TGTGCCAGCAGCTTAGGCGTGGGAGTGGGCACAGATACGCAGTATTTT,CASSLGVGVGTDTQYF
TRBJ2-2,14,-,TRBV27,TRBD1,TGTGCCACCTCGGGACAGCTGAACACCGGGGAGCTGTTTTTT,CATSGQLNTGELFF
TRBJ2-7,13,-,TRBV11-2,TRBD1,TGTGCCAGCAGCTTAACAGGGGGCGGCGTGCAGTACTTC,CASSLTGGGVQYF
TRBJ1-1,10,-,TRBV7-9,-,TGTGCCAGCAGCTACCCCGTGGCTTTCTTT,CASSYPVAFF
TRBJ2-7,11,-,TRBV27,-,TGTGCCAGCAGTCCCCCCCACGAGCAGTACTTC,CASSPPHEQYF
TRBJ2-7,18,-,TRBV7-7,TRBD2,TGTGCTAGCAGCTTAGAAGGGACTAGCGGGACTGGGTCCTACGAGCAGTACTTC,CASSLEGTSGTGSYEQYF
TRBJ1-1,16,-,TRBV14,-,TGTGCCAGCAGCCAAGATCTATGGGGGGCGGCAACTGAAGCTTTCTTT,CASSQDLWGAATEAFF
TRBJ2-1,14,-,TRBV19,TRBD2,TGTGCCAGTAGTCGACCAGCGGGGAACAATGAGCAGTTCTTC,CASSRPAGNNEQFF
TRBJ2-5,15,-,TRBV9,TRBD1,TGTGCCAGCAGCGCCTTGACAGGGCCCCAAGAGACCCAGTACTTC,CASSALTGPQETQYF
TRBJ2-7,14,-,TRBV10-3,TRBD1,TGTGCCATCAGTGCGCAGGGGGCATCCTACGAGCAGTACTTC,CAISAQGASYEQYF
TRBJ2-1,14,-,TRBV5-1,-,TGCGCCAGCAGCTTAACGGGATCCTACAATGAGCAGTTCTTC,CASSLTGSYNEQFF
TRBJ2-7,14,-,TRBV6-6,TRBD1,TGTGCCAGCAAAACGGGACAGGGGGTCTACGAGCAGTACTTC,CASKTGQGVYEQYF
TRBJ1-2,15,-,TRBV28,TRBD1,TGTGCCAGCCGGGGGGGGACAGCATCTAACTATGGCTACACCTTC,CASRGGTASNYGYTF
TRBJ1-1,14,-,TRBV13,-,TGTGCCAGCGGATCTACCGGGACCCGAGCTGAAGCTTTCTTT,CASGSTGTRAEAFF